In its sample, the clone carrying this TCR beta chain was seen many times. The data stem from a study of T cells in Graves' hyperthyroidism and ophthalmopathy. Diagnostic decisions used clinical symptoms, serum thyroxine and TRAb, thyroid ultrasound and orbital computed tomography. The source material, RNA transcripts, was used to amplify TCR beta CDR3 regions. The TCR CDR3 first-round RT-PCR relied on the HTBI primer set. TCRdb re-called the multiplex PCR reads with MiXCR, one entry per CDR3 protein. The sample lists roughly 240,000 distinct CDR3 sequences; approximately 16% were seen once. Germline CDR1 reads MDHEN; CDR2 reads SYDVKM. The CDR3 consists of 15 residues. With 5 bases removed from V and 4 bases from J, the gap between germline ends came to 17 bases.

This TCR was sampled from a woman aged 18 to 35 with Graves' ophthalmopathy. The sequenced sample consisted of blood. This chain joins TRBV28 and TRBJ1-1; D perhaps matches TRBD1 (6 bases). As DNA, the CDR3 is TGTGCCAGCAGTCTTCCAGGGGCGAGGAGCACTGAAGCTTTCTTT. It translates to CASSLPGARSTEAFF.